These 10 T cell receptor beta chains came from one sample sequenced in a study of shared clonotypes between healthy human individuals. The table came from immunoSEQ multiplex PCR; TCRdb's copy has only in-frame clones and leaves some out. This sample has roughly 2.2 million clones, with approximately 93% found just once. Sequenced: naive CD4+ T cells from PBMCs. The sample's subset: CD45RA+ positively selected. The receptors come from a man younger than 35 in good health. Some clones in this sample may be carry-over from other donors' samples.

The CDR3 reads CASSPLEGVVTEAFF. CDR3 sequence (DNA): TGTGCCAGCAGTCCCCTCGAGGGGGTTGTGACTGAAGCTTTCTTT. The chain couples TRBV28 to TRBJ1-1; possibly TRBD1 for D (6 bases). Trimming left V 5 bases short and J 5 bases short, with 18 bases between. CDR1 is MDHEN and CDR2 is SYDVKM in the germline V gene. There are 15 residues in the CDR3.

With regard to this clone: At the DNA level, this CDR3 is encoded by other sequences in the same sample as well. The chain couples TRBV9 to TRBJ2-3, with unresolved D. CDR1 is SGDLS, CDR2 YYNGEE, per germline. V lost 0 bases and J lost 0, with 2 bases in between. CDR3 length: 13 residues. The CDR3 DNA reads as TGTGCCAGCAGCGTAGTCAGCACAGATACGCAGTATTTT. This gives the protein CASSVVSTDTQYF.

The chain carries TRBV7-8 and TRBJ2-7; D not certain. Germline V CDR1 and CDR2: SGHVS, FQNEAQ. The germline V and J ends were trimmed by 4 bases and 3 bases, with 10 bases remaining between them. The CDR3 contains 13 residues. This CDR3 reads CASSSQNYYEQYF. CDR3 nucleotides: TGTGCCAGCAGCTCCCAAAATTACTACGAGCAGTACTTC.

J is TRBJ2-3 and V is TRBV2; TRBD1 is a possible D gene (6 bases). Trimming pared 6 bases from V and 3 bases from J, leaving 13 bases between. This CDR3 comprises 14 residues. The V gene's germline CDR1 is SNHLY and CDR2 FYNNEI. In DNA, the CDR3 is TGTGCCAGCAGAATGACAGGAGGTACAGATACGCAGTATTTT. Amino acid sequence: CASRMTGGTDTQYF.

This chain links TRBV7-2 with TRBJ2-7; no reliable D call. CDR1 and CDR2 (germline): SGHTA, FQGNSA. The V and J ends lost 2 bases and 3 bases respectively, with 8 bases between them. The CDR3 runs to 13 residues. The CDR3 reads CASSLYPDYEQYF. CDR3 DNA sequence: TGTGCCAGCAGCTTATACCCCGACTACGAGCAGTACTTC.

J is TRBJ2-4 and V is TRBV9; 9 bases line up with TRBD1. This CDR3 comprises 18 residues. Trimming at V came to 4 bases and at J to 1 base, leaving 12 bases not matched to a gene. Germline lookup yields CDR1 SGDLS and CDR2 YYNGEE. CDR3 region: CASSPGQGLQGAKNIQYF. CDR3 DNA sequence: TGTGCCAGCAGCCCGGGACAGGGTCTTCAGGGGGCCAAAAACATTCAGTACTTC.

The rearrangement links TRBV28 to TRBJ2-7; 8 bases are a match to TRBD1. The CDR3 covers 16 residues. With V trimmed by 6 bases and J by 4 bases, 14 bases remained unmatched. Per the germline V gene, CDR1 is MDHEN and CDR2 is SYDVKM. CDR3: CASSLGSGGPGYEQYF. In DNA, the CDR3 is TGTGCCAGCAGCCTAGGATCAGGGGGCCCTGGATACGAGCAGTACTTC.

The V gene is TRBV5-1, the J gene TRBJ2-2; the match to TRBD1 covers 9 bases. Germline CDR1 is SGHRS and CDR2 is YFSETQ. The ends lost 4 bases at V and 4 bases at J; junction bases unmatched: 5. The CDR3 is 15 amino acids. CDR3 amino acids: CASSVRGQGTGELFF. As DNA, the CDR3 is TGCGCCAGCAGCGTTCGGGGACAGGGCACCGGGGAGCTGTTTTTT.

This clone was seen a few times. This rearrangement joins TRBV2 to TRBJ1-4; D may be TRBD1 (5 bases). Germline V gives CDR1 SNHLY, CDR2 FYNNEI. The CDR3 is 14 residues long. The germline V and J ends were trimmed by 8 bases and 5 bases, with 15 bases remaining between them. DNA of the CDR3: TGTGCCAGCCGGTGGGTCCGGGGCAATGAAAAACTGTTTTTT. This translates into CASRWVRGNEKLFF. Combining the CDR3 with reference TRBV2 and TRBJ1-4 gives the whole variable domain EPEVTQTPSHQVTQMGQEVILRCVPISNHLYFYWYRQILGQKVEFLVSFYNNEISEKSEIFDDQFSVERPDGSNFTLKIRSTKLEDSAMYFCASRWVRGNEKLFFGSGTQLSVL.

V usage is TRBV19 and J usage is TRBJ2-6, with D uncertain. Per the germline V gene, CDR1 is LNHDA and CDR2 is SQIVND (reference sequence). V was clipped by 6 bases and J by 0 bases, with 9 bases between them. The CDR3 loop spans 15 amino acids. The CDR3 coding sequence is TGTGCCAGTAGGAAGAGTAGCTCTGGGGCCAACGTCCTGACTTTC. The encoded protein is CASRKSSSGANVLTF.